The clone carrying this TCR beta chain was seen repeatedly, ten times or more. During its preparation, the TCRbeta library received unique molecular identifiers. MiXCR was run by TCRdb on the PCR reads, yielding one entry per CDR3 protein. This table holds approximately 640,000 distinct CDR3 sequences, roughly 15% found once. Looked up from germline, CDR1 is DFQATT and CDR2 is SNEGSKA (reference sequence). Trimming took 5 bases from V and 7 from J; bases not matched to a gene: 9. CDR3 size: 13 residues. The data are from a study of T-cell reconstitution after alpha-beta-depleted transplantation in children.

The TCR sequence derives from a human donor who donated a stem cell graft to a child with acute myeloid leukemia. The sequencing used PBMCs from the stem cell graft donor, collected from the stem cell graft. The genes are TRBV20-1 and TRBJ1-2; 8 bases line up with TRBD1. The DNA of the CDR3 is TGCAGTGCTGGACAGGGCTCCCGAGGTGGCTACACCTTC. Its protein product is CSAGQGSRGGYTF.